The 9 T cell receptor beta chains in this list originate from one sample, sequenced in a study of beta chain features in type 1 diabetes. Every isolated RNA sample was fully reverse transcribed, so sequencing captured expressed TCRB transcripts. Produced via immunoSEQ multiplex PCR; TCRdb's table is partial and in-frame only. The table shows about 350,000 clones, with about 20% occurring only once. Sequencing used naive CD4+ T cells from blood. The origin of the receptors is a woman between 18 and 29 years old in good health.

This clone was detected only a few times. Written as DNA, the CDR3 is TGTGCCAGCAGCCAAGATGTCAGCGCCAACTCCTACAATGAGCAGTTCTTC. Encoded protein: CASSQDVSANSYNEQFF. The rearrangement uses TRBV14 and TRBJ2-1, with D unresolved. CDR1 is SGHDN, CDR2 FVKESK, per germline. The V gene lost 0 bases and the J gene lost 0 bases, with 12 bases spanning the gap. The CDR3 loop spans 17 amino acids.

This rearrangement joins TRBV9 to TRBJ2-2, with 10 bases matching TRBD2. CDR1 and CDR2 from the germline V gene are SGDLS and YYNGEE. The CDR3 contains 14 residues. V shed 4 bases and J 10 bases; nucleotides not matched to a gene: 7. The CDR3 region has the DNA TGTGCCAGCAGCCCTGGGACTAGCGTGGCGGAGCTGTTTTTT. Protein: CASSPGTSVAELFF.

This clone was found a few times. The chain has TRBV5-4 and TRBJ2-7, with 7 bases lining up with TRBD2. Germline-derived CDR1 and CDR2 are SGHNT and YYREEE (reference sequence). V trimming: 1 base; J trimming: 2 bases; junction bases outside the gene matches: 6. This CDR3 is 15 amino acids long. In DNA form, the CDR3 reads TGTGCCAGCAGCTTGTCAACGGGGGGAGCCTACGAGCAGTACTTC. The encoded protein is CASSLSTGGAYEQYF.

This chain joins TRBV5-1 and TRBJ2-3; 16 nucleotides align to TRBD2. The CDR3 runs 17 residues. The germline V gene has CDR1 SGHRS and CDR2 YFSETQ. V lost 4 bases, J lost 3 bases, and 5 bases stayed unmatched. The CDR3 spells CASSRGLAGGVTDTQYF. Here the CDR3 DNA reads TGCGCCAGCAGCCGGGGACTAGCGGGGGGGGTTACAGATACGCAGTATTTT.

This chain connects TRBV2 to TRBJ2-1, with 7 bases lining up with TRBD2. Per the germline V gene, CDR1 is SNHLY and CDR2 is FYNNEI. The CDR3 extends over 14 amino acids. With 4 bases clipped from V and 12 bases from J, the junction kept 12 bases outside the gene matches. The CDR3 DNA follows: TGTGCCAGCAGTGTCACTAGCGTGGTCCGAGTGCAGTTCTTC. Translating it yields CASSVTSVVRVQFF.

This clone turned up a few times. V is TRBV4-1 and J is TRBJ2-3, with a tentative D call TRBD1 (6 bases). V was shortened by 2 bases and J by 4 bases, with 10 bases between the two germline ends. This CDR3 spans 14 amino acids. In germline, CDR1 is MGHRA, CDR2 YSYEKL. Here the CDR3 reads CASSQLKGADTQYF. CDR3 DNA: TGCGCCAGCAGCCAACTAAAGGGGGCAGATACGCAGTATTTT.

The J gene is TRBJ2-1, the V gene TRBV30, with 9 bases fitting TRBD1. V was pared by 5 bases and J by 15 bases, with 11 bases of the junction left unmatched. Germline V gene lookup returns CDR1 GTSNPN and CDR2 SVGIG (reference sequence). This CDR3 region has 12 residues. In DNA, the CDR3 is TGTGCCTGGGACGAAACCGGGACAGGGCCGTTCTTC. Translating gives CAWDETGTGPFF.

This clone was picked up a small number of times. The chain is built from TRBV11-3 and TRBJ2-2; maybe TRBD2 (5 bases). This CDR3 comprises 13 residues. V lost 6 bases, J lost 4 bases, and 9 bases lay in between. CDR1 SGHNT and CDR2 YENEEA come from the germline V gene. CDR3 loop: CASSRRVTGELFF. The DNA for the CDR3 is TGTGCCAGCAGTCGGCGGGTCACCGGGGAGCTGTTTTTT.

As regards this clone: This sample also contains other DNA sequences that code for the same CDR3. The chain links TRBV5-1 to TRBJ2-3, with TRBD2 matching 12 bases. V dropped 4 bases and J dropped 0; count of bases not matched to a gene: 0. The CDR3 is 15 residues long. Germline V lookup: CDR1 SGHRS, CDR2 YFSETQ. In DNA, the CDR3 is TGCGCCAGCAGCGGGACTAGCGGGAGCACAGATACGCAGTATTTT. It translates to CASSGTSGSTDTQYF.